The rows below give T cell receptor beta chains drawn from one sample of a study of blood T cell repertoires in COVID-19. TCRdb's copy holds only in-frame clones and misses some; the assay was immunoSEQ multiplex PCR. The sample includes about 94,000 clones, 70% to 90% of them seen just once. Sequencing used peripheral blood. All receptors come from a human donor with acute or convalescent COVID-19. The donor label of this sample is uncertain. CDR3s include the opening cysteine and the closing phenylalanine or tryptophan. D genes are given only for firm matches. Clone size is not always given. Where it is, it says once, few, many or a class for expanded clones.

12 | NA | TRBJ2-2 | NA | TRBV19 | CASSTRTGELFF | TGTGCCAGTAGTACCAGGACCGGGGAGCTGTTTTTT
15 | NA | TRBJ2-3 | NA | TRBV12-5 | CASGLLTESKDTQYF | TGTGCTAGTGGTTTGTTGACAGAATCAAAAGATACGCAGTATTTT
15 | TRBD2 | TRBJ2-1 | NA | TRBV7-8 | CASSFVGTTGNEQFF | TGTGCCAGCAGCTTTGTAGGGACTACCGGCAATGAGCAGTTCTTC
11 | TRBD1 | TRBJ1-2 | NA | TRBV3-1/TRBV3-2 | CASRGQEGYTF | TGTGCCAGCAGGGGACAGGAAGGCTACACCTTC
14 | NA | TRBJ2-7 | NA | TRBV4-3 | CASSQERGAYEQYF | TGCGCCAGCAGCCAAGAGCGGGGAGCCTACGAGCAGTACTTC
16 | NA | TRBJ1-2 | once | TRBV10-3 | CAISESGGQGLVGYTF | TGTGCCATCAGTGAGTCTGGAGGTCAAGGTTTAGTGGGCTACACCTTC
15 | TRBD1 | TRBJ1-1 | few | TRBV5-1 | CASSPQTGPNTEAFF | TGCGCCAGCAGCCCTCAGACAGGGCCAAACACTGAAGCTTTCTTT
15 | TRBD2 | TRBJ2-5 | NA | TRBV5-1 | CASSRRLAGEETQYF | TGCGCCAGCAGCCGTAGACTAGCGGGAGAGGAGACCCAGTACTTC
17 | TRBD2 | TRBJ2-5 | once | TRBV5-1 | CASSPTPTSGGGETQYF | TGCGCCAGCAGCCCAACTCCGACTAGCGGCGGAGGGGAGACCCAGTACTTC
14 | NA | TRBJ1-1 | few | TRBV5-1 | CASSLGAGNTEAFF | TGCGCCAGCAGCTTGGGGGCCGGGAACACTGAAGCTTTCTTT
14 | TRBD1 | TRBJ1-1 | NA | TRBV7-9 | CASSLALTGTEAFF | TGTGCCAGCAGCTTAGCCCTGACAGGGACTGAAGCTTTCTTT
15 | TRBD1 | TRBJ1-2 | NA | TRBV4-1 | CASSPGQGPIYGYTF | TGCGCCAGCAGCCCGGGACAGGGGCCAATCTATGGCTACACCTTC
15 | TRBD1 | TRBJ2-3 | NA | TRBV7-3 | CASSSRQGSADTQYF | TGTGCCAGCAGCTCCCGACAGGGGAGCGCAGATACGCAGTATTTT
15 | NA | TRBJ2-2 | NA | TRBV3-1/TRBV3-2 | CASNPTRGNTGELFF | TGTGCCAGCAACCCGACCCGGGGAAACACCGGGGAGCTGTTTTTT
15 | TRBD1 | TRBJ2-7 | NA | TRBV2 | CASSSETGRTYEQYF | TGTGCCAGCAGTTCCGAGACAGGGAGAACCTACGAGCAGTACTTC
15 | TRBD1 | TRBJ2-2 | NA | TRBV5-1 | CASGLTQGGLGELFF | TGCGCCAGCGGCCTGACACAGGGGGGCCTCGGGGAGCTGTTTTTT